This passage covers 29 T cell receptor beta chains from one sample sequenced in a study of shared clonotypes between healthy human individuals. Using immunoSEQ multiplex PCR, the repertoire was profiled, and TCRdb retains in-frame clones only, with some absent. The sample holds about 2 million clones, approximately 94% seen once. Naive CD8 cells, CD45RO-negative and positively selected for CCR7, excluded terminally differentiated effector memory CD45RA+ cells. The sequencing input was naive CD8+ T cells sorted from blood. These TCRs come from a man aged 18 to 29 in good health.

This chain uses TRBV30 with TRBJ1-1; D not certain. This CDR3 has 12 residues. CDR1 is GTSNPN and CDR2 is SVGIG in the germline V gene (reference sequence). The V end lost 3 bases, the J end lost 8 bases, and 13 bases lay between the germline ends. The CDR3 DNA reads TGTGCCTGGAGCTACGGAGAAGGGGAAGCTTTCTTT. It translates to CAWSYGEGEAFF.

The chain joins TRBV7-2 to TRBJ2-1; 9 nucleotides align to TRBD2. In germline, CDR1 is SGHTA, CDR2 FQGNSA. CDR3 length equals 16 residues. The V and J ends lost 4 bases and 8 bases, in that order; junction bases with no gene match: 12. The CDR3 DNA reads as TGTGCCAGCAGCTCCCCTCTAGCGGGACTAAAGCATGAGCAGTTCTTC. This encodes CASSSPLAGLKHEQFF.

With respect to this clone: The same CDR3 arises from other DNA sequences in this sample as well. The chain has TRBV5-6 and TRBJ2-7, with D uncertain. The CDR3 runs 12 residues. The germline V gene has CDR1 SGHDT and CDR2 YYEEEE. V shed 4 bases and J shed 3 bases, with 8 bases lying between them. In nucleotides, the CDR3 is TGTGCCAGCAGCGGCGGTGACTACGAGCAGTACTTC. Its protein product is CASSGGDYEQYF.

The V gene is TRBV4-1, the J gene TRBJ2-1, with TRBD2 matching 9 bases. The J segment lost 6 bases and the V segment lost 3 bases, leaving 6 bases of the junction unmatched. The CDR3 consists of 15 residues. Per germline, CDR1 MGHRA and CDR2 YSYEKL. CDR3 amino acids: CASSQEAGGPNEQFF. CDR3 coding DNA: TGCGCCAGCAGCCAGGAAGCGGGGGGACCCAATGAGCAGTTCTTC.

The rearrangement uses TRBV9 and TRBJ2-6, with D unclear. Germline values: CDR1 SGDLS, CDR2 YYNGEE. The CDR3 loop spans 14 amino acids. V was trimmed by 3 bases and J by 4 bases, leaving 8 bases between them. The CDR3 loop reads CASSAPGGANVLTF. DNA of the CDR3: TGTGCCAGCAGCGCCCCCGGCGGGGCCAACGTCCTGACTTTC.

The genes are TRBV27 and TRBJ1-5; 8 nucleotides line up with TRBD1. Germline V gives CDR1 MNHEY, CDR2 SMNVEV (reference sequence). The CDR3 runs to 18 residues. The ends lost 2 bases at V and 2 bases at J; junction bases unmatched: 11. In DNA form, the CDR3 reads TGTGCCAGCAGTTTAGTTACGGTCCAGGGGGCGGGCAATCAGCCCCAGCATTTT. Amino acid sequence: CASSLVTVQGAGNQPQHF.

Turning to this clone: This specimen includes other DNA sequences encoding the same CDR3. The chain employs TRBV5-6 and TRBJ2-7; D not certain. This CDR3 comprises 13 residues. Germline CDR1 and CDR2: SGHDT and YYEEEE. The V gene lost 5 bases and the J gene lost 4 bases, with 13 bases spanning the gap. CDR3 coding DNA: TGTGCCAGCAGTCTAGGCGGAGATTACGAGCAGTACTTC. This translates into CASSLGGDYEQYF. Looking up the rest from reference TRBV5-6 and TRBJ2-7 gives the full variable domain: DAGVTQSPTHLIKTRGQQVTLRCSPKSGHDTVSWYQQALGQGPQFIFQYYEEEERQRGNFPDRFSGHQFPNYSSELNVNALLLGDSALYLCASSLGGDYEQYFGPGTRLTVT.

This clone turned up a few times. The same CDR3 can be traced to other DNA sequences in this sample. The CDR3 loop reads CASSVEGGTEAFF. CDR3 nucleotide sequence: TGTGCCAGCAGCGTAGAAGGCGGCACTGAAGCTTTCTTT. The J gene is TRBJ1-1, the V gene TRBV9; D remains ambiguous. The CDR3 loop spans 13 amino acids. Germline V gene lookup returns CDR1 SGDLS and CDR2 YYNGEE. Trimming pared 0 bases from V and 4 bases from J, leaving 7 bases between.

V usage is TRBV7-9 and J usage is TRBJ1-2; D possibly corresponds to TRBD1 (6 bases). The germline CDR1 and CDR2 sequences are SEHNR and FQNEAQ (reference sequence). V lost 3 bases to trimming and J lost 5 bases, with 7 bases between them. CDR3 size: 12 residues. CDR3 sequence: CASSFGQYGYTF. The CDR3, as DNA: TGTGCCAGCAGCTTCGGACAGTATGGCTACACCTTC. Combining the CDR3 with reference TRBV7-9 and TRBJ1-2 gives the whole variable domain DTGVSQNPRHKITKRGQNVTFRCDPISEHNRLYWYRQTLGQGPEFLTYFQNEAQLEKSRLLSDRFSAERPKGSFSTLEIQRTEQGDSAMYLCASSFGQYGYTFGSGTRLTVV.

V gene TRBV4-1 combines with J gene TRBJ2-7; TRBD1 is a possible D gene (5 bases). The germline gives CDR1 MGHRA, CDR2 YSYEKL. The CDR3 covers 17 residues. V was shortened by 4 bases and J by 0 bases, with 19 bases between the two germline ends. The CDR3 region is CASSPKAGQGHSYEQYF. The CDR3 bases are TGCGCCAGCAGCCCGAAAGCCGGGCAGGGCCACTCCTACGAGCAGTACTTC.

The chain is built from TRBV7-3 and TRBJ2-7; 7 bases agree with TRBD2. Germline loops: CDR1 SGHTA, CDR2 FQGTGA. After removal of 5 bases from V and 6 bases from J, the junction contained 10 bases not matched to a gene. The CDR3 spans 14 residues. The CDR3 DNA follows: TGTGCCAGCAGCCCGTCTGGGAGGGGTGGCGAGCAGTACTTC. Its translation: CASSPSGRGGEQYF.

The chain employs TRBV19 and TRBJ1-1, with D tentatively TRBD1 (6 bases). Trimming took off 3 bases at V and 0 bases at J, with 14 bases between the two ends. Germline-derived CDR1 and CDR2 are LNHDA and SQIVND (reference sequence). The CDR3 loop spans 16 amino acids. CDR3 in amino acids: CASSMFSRGVNTEAFF. The CDR3 bases are TGTGCCAGTAGTATGTTTTCCAGGGGAGTGAACACTGAAGCTTTCTTT.

V usage is TRBV15 and J usage is TRBJ2-7, with a weak D call TRBD1 (6 bases). Germline V gene lookup returns CDR1 LNHNV and CDR2 YYDKDF (reference sequence). CDR3 length equals 13 residues. Trimming cost V 11 bases and J 0 bases, with 14 bases left between them. The chain's CDR3 is CAASQGSSYEQYF. The CDR3 DNA sequence: TGTGCCGCCTCACAGGGAAGCTCCTACGAGCAGTACTTC. The whole variable domain, remainder taken from reference TRBV15 and TRBJ2-7, is DAMVIQNPRYQVTQFGKPVTLSCSQTLNHNVMYWYQQKSSQAPKLLFHYYDKDFNNEADTPDNFQSRRPNTSFCFLDIRSPGLGDTAMYLCAASQGSSYEQYFGPGTRLTVT.

The count of this clone is one. The CDR3 DNA is TGTGCCAGCAGTTTATCCCCCGGGACGGACGACAATGAGCAGTTCTTC. Translation: CASSLSPGTDDNEQFF. This chain links TRBV27 with TRBJ2-1; D assignment may be TRBD1 or TRBD2 (5 bases each). Germline-derived CDR1 and CDR2 are MNHEY and SMNVEV (reference sequence). The CDR3 is made up of 16 amino acids. V lost 0 bases and J lost 5, with 14 bases in between.

This clone was recorded once. V is TRBV28 and J is TRBJ2-7, with D perhaps being TRBD1 or TRBD2 (7 bases each). With 7 bases removed from V and 5 bases from J, the gap between germline ends came to 24 bases. The germline CDR1 and CDR2 sequences are MDHEN and SYDVKM. CDR3 length: 16 amino acids. CDR3 sequence (DNA): TGTGCCAGCACCCTCGGGGGGATAGGGGGCCTGGACGAGCAGTACTTC. Protein: CASTLGGIGGLDEQYF.

CDR3 sequence reads: CASSAKGPSYNEQFF. CDR3 coding DNA: TGTGCCAGCAGTGCGAAAGGGCCCTCCTACAATGAGCAGTTCTTC. The genes are TRBV7-9 and TRBJ2-1; D gene uncertain. V dropped 6 bases and J dropped 0 bases, with 12 bases sitting between them. Germline-derived CDR1 and CDR2 are SEHNR and FQNEAQ (reference sequence). The CDR3 is made up of 15 amino acids.

The gene calls are TRBV6-5 and TRBJ2-1, with 11 bases lining up with TRBD2. V lost 6 bases and J lost 7; bases outside the gene matches: 8. This CDR3 has 15 amino acids. CDR1 and CDR2 from the germline V gene are MNHEY and SVGAGI. Here the CDR3 DNA reads TGTGCCAGCAGCCCACTCTGGACTAGCGGGAATGAGCAGTTCTTC. Its protein product is CASSPLWTSGNEQFF.

Only one count was recorded for this clone. A junction boundary mismatches the germline segment, possibly from a read error. The CDR3 nucleotides read TGTGCCAGCCGTTTTTTGAGGGAGACTAGCACAGATACGCAGTATTTT. It yields the protein CASRFLRETSTDTQYF. The chain combines TRBV27 with TRBJ2-3; D might be TRBD2 (5 bases). CDR3 size: 16 residues. Germline loops: CDR1 MNHEY, CDR2 SMNVEV (reference sequence).

V is TRBV11-1 and J is TRBJ2-7; maybe TRBD2 (5 bases). The germline V gene encodes CDR1 SGHAT and CDR2 FQDESV (reference sequence). The CDR3 is 15 residues long. V lost 1 base to trimming and J lost 0 bases, with 10 bases between them. The CDR3 here is CASSLVSEVSYEQYF. DNA for the CDR3: TGTGCCAGCAGCTTAGTCTCGGAGGTCTCCTACGAGCAGTACTTC.

The rearrangement uses TRBV19 and TRBJ1-1; D remains ambiguous. The CDR3 loop spans 13 amino acids. Germline assignment: CDR1 LNHDA and CDR2 SQIVND (reference sequence). The V end lost 5 bases, the J end lost 2 bases, and 9 bases lay between the germline ends. In DNA form, the CDR3 reads TGTGCCAGTAGTTTTTTCGGAAACACTGAAGCTTTCTTT. Translating it yields CASSFFGNTEAFF.

The genes are TRBV13 and TRBJ2-2; TRBD2 agrees at 8 bases. This CDR3 is 15 amino acids long. Germline assignment: CDR1 PRHDT and CDR2 FYEKMQ (reference sequence). J was trimmed by 7 bases and V by 5 bases; bases with no gene match: 9. CDR3 in DNA: TGTGCCAGCAGCGCGGGACTAGTGCGTGGCGGGGAGCTGTTTTTT. Translated, it gives CASSAGLVRGGELFF. The whole variable domain, filled in from reference TRBV13 and TRBJ2-2, reads AAGVIQSPRHLIKEKRETATLKCYPIPRHDTVYWYQQGPGQDPQFLISFYEKMQSDKGSIPDRFSAQQFSDYHSELNMSSLELGDSALYFCASSAGLVRGGELFFGEGSRLTVL.

As concerns this clone: This specimen includes other DNA sequences encoding the same CDR3. V is TRBV18 and J is TRBJ2-7; D is unclear. V was pared by 3 bases and J by 4 bases, with 7 bases between. Germline-derived CDR1 and CDR2 are KGHSH and LQKENI. The CDR3 has 12 amino acids. The CDR3 coding sequence is TGTGCCAGCTCACCTAACTCTTACGAGCAGTACTTC. This translates into CASSPNSYEQYF.

V and J are TRBV4-3 and TRBJ2-3; either TRBD1 or TRBD2 may supply D (7 bases each). Trimming removed 0 bases at V and 1 base at J, with 14 bases between. Per the germline V gene, CDR1 is LGHNA and CDR2 is YSLEER. The CDR3 has 17 residues. The CDR3 DNA sequence: TGCGCCAGCAGCCAAGAAGGGGCAGGGGGGGGCACAGATACGCAGTATTTT. This gives the protein CASSQEGAGGGTDTQYF.

The chain links TRBV23-1 to TRBJ2-1, with D possibly matching TRBD2 (6 bases). TRBV23-1 is labeled an ORF, and its function is uncertain. The CDR3 has 16 residues. V was cut by 3 bases and J by 6 bases, with 18 bases left in between. This CDR3 is CASSHPRREGCNEQFF. The CDR3 DNA sequence: TGCGCCAGCAGTCATCCCAGGCGGGAAGGGTGCAATGAGCAGTTCTTC.

The V gene is TRBV7-6, the J gene TRBJ2-7; D possibly uses TRBD1 or TRBD2 (5 bases each). This CDR3 contains 13 residues. Germline-derived CDR1 and CDR2 are SGHVS and FNYEAQ. V was cut by 5 bases and J by 1 base, with 9 bases left in between. The CDR3 sequence is CASSEGPSYEQYF. The CDR3 region has the DNA TGTGCCAGCAGCGAGGGACCGTCCTACGAGCAGTACTTC.

The V call is TRBV27, the J call TRBJ1-2, with 7 bases fitting TRBD1. This CDR3 region has 17 residues. The ends lost 2 bases at V and 3 bases at J; junction bases unmatched: 12. Germline V lookup: CDR1 MNHEY, CDR2 SMNVEV (reference sequence). The CDR3 region has the DNA TGTGCCAGCAGTTTAGGGCCCCCACAGGGGCTCGACTATGGCTACACCTTC. This translates into CASSLGPPQGLDYGYTF.

This chain uses TRBV2 with TRBJ2-5; 12 positions match TRBD2. Germline values: CDR1 SNHLY, CDR2 FYNNEI. This CDR3 contains 15 residues. With 2 bases clipped from V and 5 bases from J, the junction kept 3 bases outside the gene matches. CDR3 loop: CASSEYLAGGETQYF. CDR3 nucleotides: TGTGCCAGCAGTGAATACCTAGCGGGAGGGGAGACCCAGTACTTC.

The chain employs TRBV27 and TRBJ1-6, with D unclear. Germline CDR1 reads MNHEY; CDR2 reads SMNVEV (reference sequence). This CDR3 has 13 residues. Trimming stripped 3 bases from V and 10 bases from J, with 10 bases between. CDR3 coding DNA: TGTGCCAGCAGTTTCCGTGGCAGATCACCCCTCCACTTT. Protein sequence: CASSFRGRSPLHF.

V is TRBV7-9 and J is TRBJ2-7; the D call may be TRBD1 or TRBD2 (5 bases each). V was pared by 0 bases and J by 6 bases, with 18 bases between. Germline CDR1 and CDR2: SEHNR and FQNEAQ (reference sequence). This CDR3 region has 16 residues. The CDR3 is CASSLAMGDWNGEQYF. The CDR3 DNA follows: TGTGCCAGCAGCTTAGCGATGGGGGATTGGAACGGCGAGCAGTACTTC.